This T cell receptor beta chain was sequenced during a study of monozygotic twins with inflammatory bowel disease. About this clonotype itself: The antigen remains undetermined.

CDR3 length: 14 amino acids. In germline, CDR1 is SGHRS, CDR2 YFSETQ. No DNA is given; TCRdb re-called the 5' RACE reads and lists each CDR3 protein once. The listing contains some 99,000 distinct CDR3 sequences. Study results and caveats: TCRbeta diversity (inverse Simpson) was lower in IBD patients than in healthy co-twins.

Blood, roughly 2.5 ml, was drawn per donor. This receptor was obtained from a human donor with ulcerative colitis or Crohn's disease, or a healthy co-twin of an affected twin (not recorded which). Sequenced material: blood. V gene TRBV5-1 combines with J gene TRBJ1-2; the D gene TCRdb calls, TRBD1, cannot be checked with no DNA. Here the CDR3 reads CASSLAPGAYGYTF.